This record looks at one T cell receptor beta chain sequence and its context. Sequencing used immunoSEQ multiplex PCR; TCRdb keeps in-frame clones, though not all of them. The sample lists 330,000 or so clones, approximately 90% occurring once. The data originate from a study of blood T cell repertoires in COVID-19. Germline V gives CDR1 MGHRA, CDR2 YSYEKL. V shed 4 bases, J shed 8 bases, and the junction held 19 bases outside the gene matches. The CDR3 consists of 17 residues. The sequence was collected from a woman aged 55-69 years with COVID-19, enrolled during active disease. The source material was peripheral blood. The chain employs TRBV4-1 and TRBJ2-7; 8 bases agree with TRBD1. The CDR3 loop reads CASSRPNVQGDPAQQYF. In nucleotides, the CDR3 is TGCGCCAGCAGCCGCCCGAACGTACAGGGGGACCCCGCACAGCAGTACTTC.